Listed below are T cell receptor beta chains from one sample, sequenced in a study of Ad26.COV2.S vaccination and SARS-CoV-2 variants. Method: immunoSEQ multiplex PCR; TCRdb's copy keeps in-frame clones and lacks some. Here the sample spans approximately 300,000 clones, roughly 80% being singletons. The material was peripheral blood, obtained in a trial of Ad26.COV2.S vaccine versus placebo. These receptor sequences come from a person between 18 and 60 years old who received the Ad26.COV2.S COVID-19 vaccine or a placebo. The CDR3 runs from the conserved cysteine through the conserved F or W. Each record gives: V gene, D gene, clone size, J gene, CDR3 protein, CDR3 DNA. D genes are given only for firm matches. Not every row has a clone size; where given, it reads once, few, many or a size class.

TRBV11-2	NA	NA	TRBJ1-5	CASSSTDQGSNQPQHF	TGTGCCAGCAGCTCGACTGACCAGGGTAGCAATCAGCCCCAGCATTTT
TRBV24-1	NA	NA	TRBJ1-2	CATSVNNNYGYTF	TGTGCCACCAGTGTTAACAATAACTATGGCTACACCTTC
TRBV28	NA	NA	TRBJ2-6	CASISRGMANVLTF	TGTGCCAGCATCTCAAGGGGAATGGCCAACGTCCTGACTTTC
TRBV9	NA	NA	TRBJ2-2	CASSVGGTGNTGELFF	TGTGCCAGCAGCGTAGGGGGGACCGGTAACACCGGGGAGCTGTTTTTT
TRBV28	NA	few	TRBJ1-6	CASRPQASPLHF	TGTGCCAGCAGACCACAAGCCTCACCCCTCCACTTT
TRBV28	TRBD1	NA	TRBJ1-1	CASSAPGQGKTTAFF	TGTGCCAGCAGTGCCCCGGGACAGGGAAAGACTACGGCTTTCTTT
TRBV7-2	NA	NA	TRBJ1-5	CASSLGGGNQPQHF	TGTGCCAGCAGCTTAGGAGGCGGCAATCAGCCCCAGCATTTT
TRBV24-1	NA	NA	TRBJ2-2	CATSDPNTGELFF	TGTGCCACCAGTGACCCGAACACCGGGGAGCTGTTTTTT
TRBV5-5	NA	NA	TRBJ2-6	CASSPNHSGANVLTF	TGTGCCAGCAGCCCTAACCACTCTGGGGCCAACGTCCTGACTTTC
TRBV5-8	NA	NA	TRBJ2-7	CASPRSDIRYEQYF	TGTGCCAGCCCTCGATCGGACATAAGGTACGAGCAGTACTTC
TRBV9	NA	NA	TRBJ1-4	CASSVGLGASFVEKLFF	TGTGCCAGCAGCGTAGGGCTAGGTGCTAGTTTTGTTGAAAAACTGTTTTTT
TRBV29-1	NA	NA	TRBJ2-1	CSVERGGLIF	TGCAGCGTTGAAAGGGGGGGCCTGATCTTC
TRBV4-1	NA	NA	TRBJ2-5	CASSQEAGPYQETQYF	TGCGCCAGCAGCCAAGAGGCAGGGCCGTACCAAGAGACCCAGTACTTC
TRBV7-3	NA	NA	TRBJ1-6	CASSLTPHSGSPLHF	TGTGCCAGCAGCCTTACACCCCACTCGGGGTCACCCCTCCACTTT
TRBV6-5	NA	NA	TRBJ1-4	CASSLHGGNEKLFF	TGTGCCAGCAGCCTACACGGGGGTAATGAAAAACTGTTTTTT
TRBV19	NA	NA	TRBJ2-5	CASSIGVDQQETQYF	TGTGCCAGTAGTATAGGGGTAGATCAACAAGAGACCCAGTACTTC
TRBV10-3	NA	NA	TRBJ1-2	CAIGAAPHYGYTF	TGTGCCATCGGGGCGGCCCCCCACTATGGCTACACCTTC
TRBV6-1	NA	NA	TRBJ1-4	CASSESSAVLFF	TGTGCCAGCAGTGAATCATCCGCGGTACTGTTTTTT
TRBV6-5	TRBD2	NA	TRBJ2-7	CASKASGDYEQYF	TGTGCCAGTAAGGCTAGCGGGGACTACGAGCAGTACTTC
TRBV19	NA	NA	TRBJ1-5	CASSIVPNQPQHF	TGTGCCAGTAGTATTGTGCCAAATCAGCCCCAGCATTTT